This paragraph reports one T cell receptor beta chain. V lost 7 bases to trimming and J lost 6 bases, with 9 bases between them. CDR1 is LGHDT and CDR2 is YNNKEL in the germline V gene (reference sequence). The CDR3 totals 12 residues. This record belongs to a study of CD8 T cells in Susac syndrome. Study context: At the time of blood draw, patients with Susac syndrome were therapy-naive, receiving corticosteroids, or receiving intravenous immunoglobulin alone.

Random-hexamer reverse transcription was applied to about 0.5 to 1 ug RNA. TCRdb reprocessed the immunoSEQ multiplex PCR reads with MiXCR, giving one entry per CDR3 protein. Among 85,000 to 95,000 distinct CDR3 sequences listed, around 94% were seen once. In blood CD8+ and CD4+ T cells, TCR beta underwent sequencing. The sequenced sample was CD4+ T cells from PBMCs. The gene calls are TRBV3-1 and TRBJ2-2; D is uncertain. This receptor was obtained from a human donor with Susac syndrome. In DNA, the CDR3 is TGTGCCAGCAAGTGGGCGGCCGGGGAGCTGTTTTTT. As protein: CASKWAAGELFF.